Listed here are 15 T cell receptor beta chains from one sample, sequenced in a study of T cell repertoires in cytomegalovirus infection. TCRdb redid the calling of the reads with MiXCR, one entry per CDR3 protein. The table has around 180,000 distinct CDR3 sequences, 28% seen once; the top ten hold about 28%. The sequencing input was PBMCs. Source of these receptors: a human donor in good health (CMV status not recorded). Some clones in this sample may be carry-over from other donors' samples.

The genes are TRBV6-6 and TRBJ2-5, with D perhaps matching TRBD1 (6 bases). This CDR3 has 12 amino acids. V dropped 7 bases and J dropped 4 bases, with 10 bases sitting between them. The V gene's germline CDR1 is MNHNY and CDR2 SVGAGI (reference sequence). In nucleotides, the CDR3 is TGTGCCAGCAAACAGGGAGCAGAGACCCAGTACTTC. It codes for CASKQGAETQYF.

The chain recombines TRBV6-6 with TRBJ2-7, with D unresolved. V was trimmed by 6 bases and J by 5 bases, leaving 8 bases between them. The germline CDR1 and CDR2 sequences are MNHNY and SVGAGI (reference sequence). This CDR3 contains 11 residues. The CDR3 protein is CASRGSHEQYF. CDR3 in DNA: TGTGCCAGCAGGGGGTCCCACGAGCAGTACTTC.

This clonotype has ten or more counts. The V gene is TRBV7-2, the J gene TRBJ1-5; 10 positions match TRBD1. The CDR3 is 15 residues long. In germline, CDR1 is SGHTA, CDR2 FQGNSA. V shed 4 bases, J shed 4 bases, and the junction held 4 bases outside the gene matches. CDR3 protein: CASSSPDRGNQPQHF. As DNA, the CDR3 is TGTGCCAGCAGCTCGCCGGACAGGGGGAATCAGCCCCAGCATTTT.

With regard to this clonotype: At one end, the junction sequence differs from germline, possibly due to a read error. The V and J genes are TRBV6-6 and TRBJ1-1; D is ambiguous. This CDR3 is built from 15 residues. Germline CDR1 is MNHNY and CDR2 is SVGAGI (reference sequence). The CDR3 region has the DNA TGTGCCAGCAGGCCGGGAGTTAATGTGAACACTGAAGCTTCCTTT. It translates to CASRPGVNVNTEASF.

The chain has TRBV2 and TRBJ2-2; D is unclear. Germline assignment: CDR1 SNHLY and CDR2 FYNNEI. The CDR3 has 15 amino acids. The V end was cut by 4 bases, the J end by 3 bases, with 12 bases between. CDR3 DNA sequence: TGTGCCAGCAGTGCCCTACTGGTAGACACCGGGGAGCTGTTTTTT. It specifies CASSALLVDTGELFF.

This clonotype was detected a few times. The chain links TRBV6-1 to TRBJ1-5; TRBD1 agrees at 7 bases. V gave up 9 bases and J gave up 4 bases; unmatched junction bases: 15. CDR1 MNHNS and CDR2 SASEGT come from the germline V gene. This CDR3 has 16 residues. CDR3 amino acids: CASFRGPNPLNQPQHF. DNA for the CDR3: TGTGCCAGTTTTAGGGGGCCAAACCCCTTAAATCAGCCCCAGCATTTT.

This clonotype was picked up a small number of times. The rearrangement joins TRBV12-3 or TRBV12-4 to TRBJ1-6, with D hard to call. V was shortened by 7 bases and J by 10 bases, with 14 bases between the two germline ends. There are 13 residues in the CDR3. The CDR3 region is CASTPAGASPLHF. CDR3 sequence (DNA): TGTGCCAGCACCCCCGCGGGAGCCTCACCCCTCCACTTT.

This clonotype occurred a few times. V gene TRBV6-5 combines with J gene TRBJ2-3, with D unclear. This CDR3 is 14 amino acids long. CDR1 and CDR2 (germline): MNHEY, SVGAGI. Trimming took off 5 bases at V and 3 bases at J, with 12 bases between the two ends. CDR3 coding DNA: TGTGCCAGCAGTCAGGACCCACGGACAGATACGCAGTATTTT. Residues: CASSQDPRTDTQYF.

This clonotype was found a few times. The rearrangement links TRBV29-1 to TRBJ1-3, with D unresolved. V lost 7 bases, J lost 3 bases, and 7 bases lay in between. This CDR3 spans 11 amino acids. Germline CDR1 is SQVTM and CDR2 is ANQGSEA. Here the CDR3 reads CSGGYGNTIYF. The CDR3, as DNA: TGCAGCGGAGGGTATGGAAACACCATATATTTT.

This clonotype was counted once. The rearrangement uses TRBV29-1 and TRBJ1-1; D is unclear. This CDR3 comprises 12 residues. Germline values: CDR1 SQVTM, CDR2 ANQGSEA. V gave up 6 bases and J gave up 1 base, with 9 bases separating them. The CDR3 DNA reads as TGCAGCGTCCTCCTAGGGAACACTGAAGCTTTCTTT. It is translated as CSVLLGNTEAFF.

This clonotype has only a few counts. The chain recombines TRBV12-3 or TRBV12-4 with TRBJ1-1, with D unresolved. There are 12 residues in the CDR3. Trimming took off 7 bases at V and 7 bases at J, with 13 bases between the two ends. In DNA form, the CDR3 reads TGTGCCAGCACCCCAAGGGAAGGTGAAGCTTTCTTT. As protein: CASTPREGEAFF.

This chain uses TRBV6-2 or TRBV6-3 with TRBJ2-3; possibly TRBD1 or TRBD2 for D (5 bases each). This CDR3 is 12 amino acids long. Trimming left V 6 bases short and J 8 bases short, with 12 bases between. Germline assignment: CDR1 MNHEY and CDR2 SVGEGT. As DNA, the CDR3 is TGTGCCAGCAGCTCAACCGGGACTACGCAGTATTTT. Translation: CASSSTGTTQYF.

This chain joins TRBV5-1 and TRBJ2-7; 8 bases align to TRBD1. The CDR3 covers 14 residues. V lost 2 bases to trimming and J lost 6 bases; unmatched junction nucleotides: 7. CDR1 and CDR2 (germline): SGHRS, YFSETQ. The CDR3: CASSFTGQGLEQYF. CDR3 DNA sequence: TGCGCCAGCAGCTTCACTGGACAGGGCCTCGAGCAGTACTTC.

This clonotype appeared once. The chain has TRBV25-1 and TRBJ2-7, with TRBD1 identical over 10 bases. After removal of 5 bases from V and 5 bases from J, the junction contained 12 bases not matched to a gene. The germline V gene encodes CDR1 MGHDK and CDR2 SYGVNS. The CDR3 runs to 16 residues. CDR3 coding DNA: TGTGCCAGCAGTCCCCCTGGGGGGACAGGGGCTGACGAGCAGTACTTC. As protein: CASSPPGGTGADEQYF.

The genes are TRBV19 and TRBJ1-2; D unresolved. The CDR3 sequence is 15 residues long. Germline V lookup: CDR1 LNHDA, CDR2 SQIVND (reference sequence). The ends were cut back, 3 bases at V and 4 bases at J, with 15 bases in the middle. The CDR3 sequence: CASSIEHRGLYGYTF. The CDR3, as DNA: TGTGCCAGTAGTATTGAACACAGAGGTCTCTATGGCTACACCTTC.